One T cell receptor (beta chain) is described in this entry. The antigen is undetermined. Per germline, CDR1 SGHNT and CDR2 YYREEE (reference sequence). Trimming cost V 0 bases and J 3 bases, with 10 bases left between them. This CDR3 comprises 15 residues. This entry belongs to a study of T cell responses to AZD1222 COVID-19 vaccine. Study-wide results and limits: Most donors were white British and more were female, and clonal diversity was possibly underestimated. Nearly half of spike-specific TCRs reportedly target unmutated variant regions. Two AZD1222 administrations were followed by greater Spike-specific TCR breadth and depth. Only a handful of AZD1222 recipients, more than 5 in all, had baseline seropositivity.

Sequenced by immunoSEQ multiplex PCR; TCRdb stores in-frame clones only, minus some. The sample includes around 130,000 clones, roughly nine tenths of them seen just once. The source material was peripheral blood, sampled 28 days after the second AZD1222 dose. The TCR was taken from an adult who received the AZD1222 COVID-19 vaccine. This chain connects TRBV5-4 to TRBJ2-1, with a possible D match to TRBD1 (5 bases). CDR3 protein: CASSLGGQIYNEQFF. The CDR3 DNA follows: TGTGCCAGCAGCTTGGGCGGACAAATCTACAATGAGCAGTTCTTC.